The next 29 T cell receptor beta chains were all read from a single sample in a study of a mutant IDH1 vaccine in newly diagnosed glioma. TCRdb keeps only in-frame clones here, not all; method: immunoSEQ multiplex PCR. The repertoire holds 95,000 to 100,000 clones, with 80% to 90% as singletons. Time point noted: baseline, week 1 (first vaccination visit). As for treatment: pre-vaccination baseline after standard-of-care therapy. Here the sequenced sample was PBMCs, taken from a glioma patient treated with radiotherapy, temozolomide or both. The receptors originated from a woman aged 45-60 years with glioma.

V usage is TRBV7-3 and J usage is TRBJ2-7, with a tentative D call TRBD1 (5 bases). The germline CDR1 and CDR2 sequences are SGHTA and FQGTGA. This CDR3 has 13 amino acids. V lost 5 bases, J lost 0 bases, and 8 bases lay in between. This chain's CDR3 is CASSPDSSYEQYF. The CDR3 nucleotides are TGTGCCAGCAGCCCCGACAGCTCCTACGAGCAGTACTTC.

The chain couples TRBV10-3 to TRBJ2-2, with 7 bases fitting TRBD1. The germline V gene has CDR1 ENHRY and CDR2 SYGVKD. This CDR3 is built from 13 residues. J gave up 7 bases and V 4 bases, and 3 bases lay outside the gene matches. CDR3 DNA: TGTGCCATCAGTGGACAGGGTGGCGGGGAGCTGTTTTTT. This encodes CAISGQGGGELFF.

The V call is TRBV19, the J call TRBJ2-7; 10 bases fit TRBD2. Germline loops: CDR1 LNHDA, CDR2 SQIVND (reference sequence). Trimming cost V 5 bases and J 7 bases; bases outside gene matches: 5. CDR3 length: 13 residues. CDR3 region: CASSLGLADEQYF. CDR3 in DNA: TGTGCCAGTAGTCTCGGACTAGCGGATGAGCAGTACTTC. Full variable domain (missing parts from reference TRBV19 and TRBJ2-7): DGGITQSPKYLFRKEGQNVTLSCEQNLNHDAMYWYRQDPGQGLRLIYYSQIVNDFQKGDIAEGYSVSREKKESFPLTVTSAQKNPTAFYLCASSLGLADEQYFGPGTRLTVT.

This chain connects TRBV2 to TRBJ2-3; D gene ambiguous. The germline V gene has CDR1 SNHLY and CDR2 FYNNEI. V dropped 8 bases and J dropped 5 bases, with 14 bases sitting between them. This CDR3 has 13 residues. CDR3 coding DNA: TGTGCCAGCGCTTCCCTCGTGGGAGATACGCAGTATTTT. Translating it yields CASASLVGDTQYF.

This clone was counted a single time. This chain connects TRBV9 to TRBJ1-6; D possibly corresponds to TRBD1 (5 bases). Germline assignment: CDR1 SGDLS and CDR2 YYNGEE. The V gene lost 7 bases and the J gene lost 5 bases, with 10 bases spanning the gap. The CDR3 is 13 residues long. The CDR3 loop reads CASGRGNNSPLHF. The CDR3 DNA sequence: TGTGCCAGCGGCCGGGGGAATAATTCACCCCTCCACTTT. Full variable domain (missing parts from reference TRBV9 and TRBJ1-6): DSGVTQTPKHLITATGQRVTLRCSPRSGDLSVYWYQQSLDQGLQFLIQYYNGEERAKGNILERFSAQQFPDLHSELNLSSLELGDSALYFCASGRGNNSPLHFGNGTRLTVT.

The chain couples TRBV19 to TRBJ2-1; D is possibly TRBD2 (5 bases). Germline lookup yields CDR1 LNHDA and CDR2 SQIVND (reference sequence). V gave up 4 bases and J gave up 6 bases, with 10 bases separating them. This CDR3 comprises 13 residues. In nucleotides, the CDR3 is TGTGCCAGTAGTAGAGATGGAGGCAATGAGCAGTTCTTC. As protein: CASSRDGGNEQFF.

The chain combines TRBV11-2 with TRBJ2-6; D might be TRBD2 (5 bases). The V gene lost 2 bases and the J gene lost 4 bases, with 9 bases spanning the gap. This CDR3 is 15 amino acids long. Germline values: CDR1 SGHAT, CDR2 FQNNGV. CDR3 residues: CASSLWIAGANVLTF. The CDR3 region has the DNA TGTGCCAGCAGCTTATGGATAGCGGGGGCCAACGTCCTGACTTTC.

The chain combines TRBV28 with TRBJ1-5, with 7 bases identical to TRBD1. The CDR3 is 13 amino acids. The germline CDR1 and CDR2 sequences are MDHEN and SYDVKM. The J segment lost 7 bases and the V segment lost 6 bases, leaving 6 bases of the junction unmatched. The CDR3 DNA is TGTGCCAGCAGCCGTAACAGGGGACAGCCCCAGCATTTT. Its protein product is CASSRNRGQPQHF.

The chain uses TRBV27 and TRBJ1-5; maybe TRBD1 (5 bases). Germline CDR1 reads MNHEY; CDR2 reads SMNVEV (reference sequence). Trimming removed 1 base at V and 1 base at J, with 11 bases between. CDR3 length equals 16 residues. The CDR3 is CASSLYSGVSNQPQHF. CDR3 bases: TGTGCCAGCAGTTTATATTCGGGGGTGAGCAATCAGCCCCAGCATTTT.

V usage is TRBV4-1 and J usage is TRBJ2-7, with 8 bases identical to TRBD1. The germline V gene encodes CDR1 MGHRA and CDR2 YSYEKL. The CDR3 is 16 amino acids. V gave up 0 bases and J gave up 2 bases; unmatched junction bases: 6. The CDR3 DNA sequence: TGCGCCAGCAGCCAAGATCACAACAGGGGGACCTACGAGCAGTACTTC. This translates into CASSQDHNRGTYEQYF.

The chain is built from TRBV7-3 and TRBJ1-5, with a tentative D call TRBD1 (5 bases). V was clipped by 5 bases and J by 5 bases, with 10 bases between them. The CDR3 is 13 residues long. In germline, CDR1 is SGHTA, CDR2 FQGTGA. The CDR3 nucleotides are TGTGCCAGCAGCCGGGACCGGGATCAGCCCCAGCATTTT. Residues: CASSRDRDQPQHF. The full variable domain, with the rest looked up from reference TRBV7-3 and TRBJ1-5, is GAGVSQTPSNKVTEKGKYVELRCDPISGHTALYWYRQSLGQGPEFLIYFQGTGAADDSGLPNDRFFAVRPEGSVSTLKIQRTERGDSAVYLCASSRDRDQPQHFGDGTRLSIL.

This chain connects TRBV5-6 to TRBJ1-5; possible D gene TRBD1, 5 bases. The CDR3 runs 15 residues. In germline, CDR1 is SGHDT, CDR2 YYEEEE. Trimming left V 0 bases short and J 0 bases short, with 7 bases between. Here the CDR3 reads CASSLGTISNQPQHF. The CDR3 DNA follows: TGTGCCAGCAGCTTGGGGACAATTAGCAATCAGCCCCAGCATTTT.

This chain joins TRBV30 and TRBJ2-2, with TRBD2 identical over 10 bases. The V gene end was trimmed by 5 bases and the J gene end by 4 bases; junction bases not matched to a gene: 4. The length of the CDR3 is 14 residues. Germline V gene data show CDR1 as GTSNPN and CDR2 as SVGIG (reference sequence). The DNA of the CDR3 is TGTGCCTGGGGGAGGACTAGCGGCACCGGGGAGCTGTTTTTT. It encodes CAWGRTSGTGELFF.

The chain employs TRBV6-5 and TRBJ2-7, with a tentative D call TRBD2 (5 bases). CDR3 length equals 13 residues. The V gene lost 4 bases and the J gene lost 3 bases, with 10 bases spanning the gap. CDR1 and CDR2 from the germline V gene are MNHEY and SVGAGI. The CDR3 is CASSSGDIYEQYF. The CDR3 coding sequence is TGTGCCAGCAGTTCCGGGGATATCTACGAGCAGTACTTC.

The J gene is TRBJ1-1, the V gene TRBV10-1, with D perhaps TRBD1 (5 bases). Trimming removed 0 bases at V and 10 bases at J, with 15 bases between. Germline lookup yields CDR1 WNHNN and CDR2 SYGVQD (reference sequence). This CDR3 region has 14 residues. CDR3 in amino acids: CASSESEQAGVAFF. As DNA, the CDR3 is TGCGCCAGCAGTGAGTCGGAACAGGCCGGGGTAGCTTTCTTT.

The rearrangement links TRBV19 to TRBJ2-7; D unresolved. CDR1 is LNHDA, CDR2 SQIVND, per germline (reference sequence). The CDR3 covers 14 residues. The V end lost 1 base, the J end lost 3 bases, and 10 bases lay between the germline ends. The CDR3 sequence: CASSIGAANYEQYF. CDR3 bases: TGTGCCAGTAGTATAGGAGCAGCCAACTACGAGCAGTACTTC.

This clone has only a few counts. The rearrangement uses TRBV7-6 and TRBJ2-7; 9 bases map to TRBD2. V shed 4 bases, J shed 6 bases, and the junction held 10 bases outside the gene matches. The CDR3 is made up of 15 amino acids. Germline V CDR1 and CDR2: SGHVS, FNYEAQ. CDR3: CASSSGTSTFSEQYF. The CDR3 nucleotides are TGTGCCAGCAGCTCCGGGACTAGCACTTTCTCCGAGCAGTACTTC.

The gene calls are TRBV7-3 and TRBJ2-5; 10 bases line up with TRBD2. The CDR3 consists of 16 residues. With 5 bases clipped from V and 2 bases from J, the junction kept 8 bases outside the gene matches. In germline, CDR1 is SGHTA, CDR2 FQGTGA. CDR3 loop: CASSPSASGGQETQYF. The CDR3 bases are TGTGCCAGCAGCCCCTCGGCTAGCGGGGGACAAGAGACCCAGTACTTC.

V is TRBV11-2 and J is TRBJ2-7, with a possible D match to TRBD1 (6 bases). Deletions cut 0 bases from V and 3 bases from J, with 12 bases between. CDR1 is SGHAT and CDR2 is FQNNGV in the germline V gene. The CDR3 extends over 15 amino acids. The CDR3: CASSLEPGENYEQYF. Written as DNA, the CDR3 is TGTGCCAGCAGCTTAGAGCCAGGGGAAAACTACGAGCAGTACTTC.

This sequence joins TRBV6-4 and TRBJ2-7; D could derive from TRBD1 or TRBD2 (5 bases each). Trimming pared 6 bases from V and 2 bases from J, leaving 11 bases between. CDR1 and CDR2 from the germline V gene are MRHNA and SNTAGT. CDR3 length: 13 residues. The CDR3 sequence is CASSPGPTYEQYF. The CDR3 bases are TGTGCCAGCAGCCCGGGACCAACCTACGAGCAGTACTTC.

The V and J genes are TRBV7-9 and TRBJ2-4; D not resolved. CDR1 and CDR2 from the germline V gene are SEHNR and FQNEAQ (reference sequence). The ends were cut back, 4 bases at V and 0 bases at J, with 10 bases in the middle. This CDR3 has 15 amino acids. The CDR3 DNA reads TGTGCCAGCAGCTCCTCCCTCTTAGCCAAAAACATTCAGTACTTC. Translation gives CASSSSLLAKNIQYF.

The chain is built from TRBV30 and TRBJ1-6; D call uncertain. Germline CDR1 reads GTSNPN; CDR2 reads SVGIG (reference sequence). The CDR3 runs to 13 residues. V shed 1 base and J shed 5 bases, with 6 bases lying between them. In DNA form, the CDR3 reads TGTGCCTGGAGTGGGGATCATAATTCACCCCTCCACTTT. As protein: CAWSGDHNSPLHF.

This chain joins TRBV25-1 and TRBJ2-3, with 9 bases fitting TRBD1. V lost 1 base and J lost 0; bases outside the gene matches: 2. The length of the CDR3 is 16 residues. The germline V gene encodes CDR1 MGHDK and CDR2 SYGVNS. The CDR3 DNA follows: TGTGCCAGCAGTGAATGGGGGACAGGGAGCACAGATACGCAGTATTTT. This gives the protein CASSEWGTGSTDTQYF.

V is TRBV27 and J is TRBJ2-6, with no clear D. In germline, CDR1 is MNHEY, CDR2 SMNVEV (reference sequence). This CDR3 contains 14 residues. Trimming removed 6 bases from V and 0 bases from J, with 6 bases in between. The CDR3 nucleotides are TGTGCCAGCAGCCACGCCTCTGGGGCCAACGTCCTGACTTTC. As protein: CASSHASGANVLTF.

This clone was recorded once. This chain joins TRBV18 and TRBJ1-1, with D unresolved. The CDR3 spans 11 residues. Germline V gene data show CDR1 as KGHSH and CDR2 as LQKENI. With 3 bases removed from V and 2 bases from J, the gap between germline ends came to 1 base. The CDR3 is CASSPNTEAFF. The CDR3 DNA reads as TGTGCCAGCTCACCTAACACTGAAGCTTTCTTT.

The V and J genes are TRBV27 and TRBJ2-7, with TRBD1 matching over 12 bases. There are 14 residues in the CDR3. With V trimmed by 8 bases and J by 6 bases, 8 bases remained unmatched. Germline V gene sequence: CDR1 MNHEY, CDR2 SMNVEV (reference sequence). DNA for the CDR3: TGTGCCAGCCGTCCCCGGGACAGGGGGCGCGAGCAGTACTTC. Its protein product is CASRPRDRGREQYF.

J is TRBJ1-3 and V is TRBV9; D is unclear. There are 15 residues in the CDR3. CDR1 and CDR2 from the germline V gene are SGDLS and YYNGEE. V shed 4 bases and J shed 0 bases, with 11 bases lying between them. DNA of the CDR3: TGTGCCAGCAGCCTTACACCGAGCTCTGGAAACACCATATATTTT. Translated, it gives CASSLTPSSGNTIYF.

The genes are TRBV11-2 and TRBJ2-7; TRBD2 matches 12 bases. CDR1 and CDR2 (germline): SGHAT, FQNNGV. V trimming: 5 bases; J trimming: 5 bases; junction bases outside the gene matches: 7. The CDR3 runs to 15 residues. The CDR3 DNA reads as TGTGCCAGCAGCCCTGGGCTAGCGGGAGGGGACGAGCAGTACTTC. Its protein is CASSPGLAGGDEQYF. Full variable domain (rest looked up from reference TRBV11-2 and TRBJ2-7): EAGVAQSPRYKIIEKRQSVAFWCNPISGHATLYWYQQILGQGPKLLIQFQNNGVVDDSQLPKDRFSAERLKGVDSTLKIQPAKLEDSAVYLCASSPGLAGGDEQYFGPGTRLTVT.

The chain is built from TRBV7-9 and TRBJ1-2; D is undetermined. The V end lost 8 bases, the J end lost 4 bases, and 14 bases lay between the germline ends. Germline V gene sequence: CDR1 SEHNR, CDR2 FQNEAQ (reference sequence). CDR3 length equals 13 residues. CDR3 DNA sequence: TGTGCCAGCCAGCCCACCCCTGCCTATGGCTACACCTTC. Translation gives CASQPTPAYGYTF.